Presented here are 9 T cell receptor beta chains from one specimen sequenced in a study of blood T cell repertoires in COVID-19. The data were produced by immunoSEQ multiplex PCR, yet TCRdb's version contains in-frame clones alone and is incomplete. The sample shows 100,000 or so clones, 80% to 95% of them seen only once. Sequenced input: peripheral blood. The receptors come from a man in his sixties or seventies with acute or convalescent COVID-19.

The rearrangement joins TRBV30 to TRBJ1-1, with 7 positions matching TRBD1. In germline, CDR1 is GTSNPN, CDR2 SVGIG (reference sequence). This CDR3 contains 13 residues. The ends lost 7 bases at V and 0 bases at J; junction bases unmatched: 5. The CDR3 DNA reads as TGTGCCTCGACAGGGAACATGAACACTGAAGCTTTCTTT. It yields the protein CASTGNMNTEAFF.

V and J are TRBV24-1 and TRBJ2-1; D is unclear. The length of the CDR3 is 13 residues. V gave up 4 bases and J gave up 3 bases, with 6 bases separating them. The germline V gene encodes CDR1 KGHDR and CDR2 SFDVKD. CDR3 nucleotides: TGTGCCACCAGTGACCCCAACTACAATGAGCAGTTCTTC. Translated, it gives CATSDPNYNEQFF.

V is TRBV21-1 and J is TRBJ2-1; the table gives TRBD1 as D, unverified against the DNA. TRBV21-1 is tagged as a pseudogene. The CDR3 spans 14 residues. CDR3 coding DNA: TGTGCCAGTACCGGACAGGGGGGCCTAGAAGAGCAGTTCTTC. Encoded protein: CASTGQGGLEEQFF.

The genes are TRBV4-1 and TRBJ2-2; TRBD1 is a possible D gene (6 bases). The length of the CDR3 is 14 residues. V lost 2 bases to trimming and J lost 7 bases, with 11 bases between them. The germline CDR1 and CDR2 sequences are MGHRA and YSYEKL. The CDR3 loop reads CASSQLRGNGELFF. The CDR3 bases are TGCGCCAGCAGCCAACTCAGGGGAAACGGGGAGCTGTTTTTT.

The chain carries TRBV28 and TRBJ2-7; unclear D gene. Trimming left V 1 base short and J 3 bases short, with 4 bases between. Germline V gives CDR1 MDHEN, CDR2 SYDVKM. The CDR3 consists of 12 residues. CDR3 in DNA: TGTGCCAGCAGTTTATATTACTACGAGCAGTACTTC. Translated, it gives CASSLYYYEQYF. The whole variable domain, filled in from reference TRBV28 and TRBJ2-7, reads DVKVTQSSRYLVKRTGEKVFLECVQDMDHENMFWYRQDPGLGLRLIYFSYDVKMKEKGDIPEGYSVSREKKERFSLILESASTNQTSMYLCASSLYYYEQYFGPGTRLTVT.

The chain carries TRBV13 and TRBJ2-5; the D gene is possibly TRBD1 (5 bases). Germline V gene data show CDR1 as PRHDT and CDR2 as FYEKMQ (reference sequence). The CDR3 sequence is 14 residues long. Trimming cost V 2 bases and J 5 bases, with 12 bases left between them. This CDR3 reads CASSLWGSRETQYF. The CDR3, as DNA: TGTGCCAGCAGCTTATGGGGCAGTCGGGAGACCCAGTACTTC.

The rearrangement links TRBV7-7 to TRBJ1-1, with unresolved D. This CDR3 has 13 amino acids. V was shortened by 1 base and J by 1 base, with 4 bases between the two germline ends. The V gene's germline CDR1 is SSHAT and CDR2 FNYEAQ (reference sequence). CDR3 in amino acids: CASSLGQNTEAFF. In DNA, the CDR3 is TGTGCCAGCAGCTTAGGACAGAACACTGAAGCTTTCTTT.

The rearrangement joins TRBV5-5 to TRBJ2-3, with TRBD1 matching over 9 bases. The germline CDR1 and CDR2 sequences are SGHKS and YYEKEE (reference sequence). CDR3 size: 15 residues. After removal of 5 bases from V and 4 bases from J, the junction contained 8 bases not matched to a gene. CDR3 nucleotide sequence: TGTGCCAGCAGTATCGGACAGGGGCCCGCAGATACGCAGTATTTT. Translation gives CASSIGQGPADTQYF.

This clone was counted once. This chain uses TRBV3-1 (or the pseudogene TRBV3-2) with TRBJ1-1; D is undetermined. The V gene lost 1 base and the J gene lost 2 bases, with 11 bases spanning the gap. The CDR3 contains 15 residues. The germline V gene encodes CDR1 LGHDT and CDR2 YNNKEL (reference sequence). CDR3 sequence: CASSQGTQANTEAFF. CDR3 coding DNA: TGTGCCAGCAGCCAAGGAACGCAGGCTAACACTGAAGCTTTCTTT.